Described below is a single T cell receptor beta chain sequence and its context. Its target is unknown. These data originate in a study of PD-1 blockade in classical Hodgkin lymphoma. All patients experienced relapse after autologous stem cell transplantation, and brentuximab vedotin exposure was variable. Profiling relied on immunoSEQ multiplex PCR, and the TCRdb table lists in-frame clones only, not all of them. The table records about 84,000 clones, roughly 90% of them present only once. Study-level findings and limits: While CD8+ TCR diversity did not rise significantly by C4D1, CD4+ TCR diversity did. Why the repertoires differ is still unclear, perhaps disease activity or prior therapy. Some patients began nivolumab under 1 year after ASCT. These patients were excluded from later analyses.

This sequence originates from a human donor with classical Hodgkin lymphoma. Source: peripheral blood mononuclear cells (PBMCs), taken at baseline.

CDR3 sequence: CASMGQANTEAFF. The CDR3 DNA reads as TGTGCCAGTATGGGACAGGCGAACACTGAAGCTTTCTTT. This rearrangement joins TRBV6-1 to TRBJ1-1, with 8 bases that match TRBD1. Germline assignment: CDR1 MNHNS and CDR2 SASEGT. This CDR3 has 13 amino acids. V lost 9 bases to trimming and J lost 1 base; unmatched junction nucleotides: 4.